The 24 T cell receptor beta chains given below trace back to one sample, sequenced in a study of blood T cell repertoires in COVID-19. Produced via immunoSEQ multiplex PCR; TCRdb's table is partial and in-frame only. The data contain approximately 190,000 clones, 70% to 90% of them singletons. What was sequenced was peripheral blood. These receptors were taken from a woman in her sixties or seventies with active or convalescent COVID-19.

The rearrangement uses TRBV30 and TRBJ1-2; D is unresolved. Germline V gives CDR1 GTSNPN, CDR2 SVGIG (reference sequence). Trimming left V 3 bases short and J 6 bases short, with 17 bases between. This CDR3 is built from 14 residues. CDR3 in DNA: TGTGCCTGGAGGGGTAACGGGGTCTACAATGGCTACACCTTC. This sequence encodes CAWRGNGVYNGYTF. The full variable domain, with the rest looked up from reference TRBV30 and TRBJ1-2, is SQTIHQWPATLVQPVGSPLSLECTVEGTSNPNLYWYRQAAGRGLQLLFYSVGIGQISSEVPQNLSASRPQDRQFILSSKKLLLSDSGFYLCAWRGNGVYNGYTFGSGTRLTVV.

J is TRBJ2-5 and V is TRBV6-4, with 10 positions matching TRBD1. The CDR3 runs 11 residues. Germline V gene lookup returns CDR1 MRHNA and CDR2 SNTAGT. V lost 11 bases to trimming and J lost 9 bases; unmatched junction nucleotides: 6. CDR3 in DNA: TGTGCCCGACAGGGGGCTTGGGCCCAGTACTTC. This codes for CARQGAWAQYF.

CDR3 bases: TGTGCCTGGAGTGTACTTCAGGGGGAGACCCAGTACTTC. The encoded protein is CAWSVLQGETQYF. The chain uses TRBV30 and TRBJ2-5; D might be TRBD1 (6 bases). V was shortened by 0 bases and J by 5 bases, with 10 bases between the two germline ends. CDR1 and CDR2 (germline): GTSNPN, SVGIG (reference sequence). CDR3 length equals 13 residues. The whole variable domain, remainder taken from reference TRBV30 and TRBJ2-5, is SQTIHQWPATLVQPVGSPLSLECTVEGTSNPNLYWYRQAAGRGLQLLFYSVGIGQISSEVPQNLSASRPQDRQFILSSKKLLLSDSGFYLCAWSVLQGETQYFGPGTRLLVL.

The chain has TRBV28 and TRBJ2-1; 9 bases are a match to TRBD2. V was clipped by 2 bases and J by 4 bases; unmatched bases: 3. Germline V CDR1 and CDR2: MDHEN, SYDVKM. This CDR3 is built from 15 residues. Written as DNA, the CDR3 is TGTGCCAGCAGTTTAGGGACTAGCCTTTACAATGAGCAGTTCTTC. Translated: CASSLGTSLYNEQFF.

The V and J genes are TRBV5-1 and TRBJ2-5, with D hard to call. V was cut by 4 bases and J by 5 bases, with 15 bases left in between. This CDR3 has 14 residues. Germline CDR1 is SGHRS and CDR2 is YFSETQ. CDR3 amino acids: CASSLDGYRETQYF. The CDR3 nucleotides read TGCGCCAGCAGCCTGGACGGGTATCGGGAGACCCAGTACTTC.

This clone occurred many times. V gene TRBV4-2 combines with J gene TRBJ2-7; D ambiguous. Germline V gene sequence: CDR1 LGHNA, CDR2 YNFKEQ. Between the trimmed V and J ends, which lost 5 bases and 0 bases, there was a span of 17 bases. The CDR3 contains 16 residues. The CDR3 bases are TGTGCCAGCAGCTCTCTTAGCTTTCAAAGCTCCTACGAGCAGTACTTC. This codes for CASSSLSFQSSYEQYF.

As to this clone: One end of the junction is discordant with germline, which a read error may explain. The chain uses TRBV27 and TRBJ2-1; 10 bases are a match to TRBD1. Germline-derived CDR1 and CDR2 are MNHEY and SMNVEV (reference sequence). The CDR3 runs to 17 residues. CDR3 DNA sequence: TGTGCCAGCAGTCTATCGCTTCGACAGGGGGCGAGGAATGAGCAGTTCTTC. Translation gives CASSLSLRQGARNEQFF.

This clone was recorded once. The chain joins TRBV15 to TRBJ2-1, with D possibly being TRBD2 (5 bases). Trimming pared 0 bases from V and 7 bases from J, leaving 13 bases between. Germline CDR1 and CDR2: LNHNV and YYDKDF (reference sequence). This CDR3 contains 15 residues. DNA of the CDR3: TGTGCCACCAGCAGAGAGGTTGGAGGTCGTAATGAGCAGTTCTTC. Protein product: CATSREVGGRNEQFF.

This chain links TRBV12-3 or TRBV12-4 with TRBJ1-2; possibly TRBD1 for D (6 bases). This CDR3 contains 12 residues. V lost 2 bases to trimming and J lost 5 bases, with 6 bases between them. Here the CDR3 DNA reads TGTGCCAGCAGTTTACAGGGGTATGGCTACACCTTC. Its translation is CASSLQGYGYTF.

The genes are TRBV6-5 and TRBJ2-7; TRBD1 matches at 8 bases. The germline CDR1 and CDR2 sequences are MNHEY and SVGAGI. V lost 6 bases, J lost 5 bases, and 9 bases stayed unmatched. There are 14 residues in the CDR3. This CDR3 is CASSPWTGFNEQYF. For the CDR3, the DNA is TGTGCCAGCAGCCCGTGGACAGGGTTCAACGAGCAGTACTTC.

The chain combines TRBV7-6 with TRBJ2-1, with D tentatively TRBD1 (7 bases). The CDR3 is 15 residues long. The germline gives CDR1 SGHVS, CDR2 FNYEAQ. The ends were cut back, 1 base at V and 7 bases at J, with 14 bases in the middle. The chain's CDR3 is CASSLGAGGGNEQFF. In DNA, the CDR3 is TGTGCCAGCAGCTTAGGAGCAGGGGGAGGAAATGAGCAGTTCTTC.

The rearrangement joins TRBV6-5 to TRBJ2-1; D gene uncertain. The V end lost 2 bases, the J end lost 6 bases, and 11 bases lay between the germline ends. The CDR3 totals 14 residues. Germline V CDR1 and CDR2: MNHEY, SVGAGI. In DNA form, the CDR3 reads TGTGCCAGCAGTTACACCCTAGATGTCAATGAGCAGTTCTTC. Translating it yields CASSYTLDVNEQFF.

This clone occurred a few times. The chain couples TRBV19 to TRBJ2-6; perhaps TRBD1 as D (5 bases). Germline CDR1 is LNHDA and CDR2 is SQIVND (reference sequence). The CDR3 has 15 residues. With 5 bases removed from V and 2 bases from J, the gap between germline ends came to 10 bases. The CDR3 sequence: CASSHQGTGANVLTF. The CDR3 nucleotides read TGTGCCAGTAGTCACCAGGGCACTGGGGCCAACGTCCTGACTTTC.

The chain joins TRBV6-6 to TRBJ2-1; 11 bases line up with TRBD2. The germline V gene encodes CDR1 MNHNY and CDR2 SVGAGI (reference sequence). The CDR3 loop spans 16 amino acids. V lost 8 bases and J lost 4; bases outside the gene matches: 10. The CDR3 DNA is TGTGCCAGCCTTTCCTCCGGGACTAGCGGATACAATGAGCAGTTCTTC. The encoded protein is CASLSSGTSGYNEQFF.

The chain recombines TRBV4-1 with TRBJ2-5, with TRBD2 matching over 7 bases. Germline CDR1 reads MGHRA; CDR2 reads YSYEKL. The CDR3 consists of 15 residues. Trimming removed 3 bases from V and 3 bases from J; junction bases left unmatched: 7. CDR3 amino acids: CASSQLWGGEETQYF. CDR3 DNA sequence: TGCGCCAGCAGCCAGCTATGGGGGGGGGAAGAGACCCAGTACTTC.

This chain links TRBV19 with TRBJ2-1, with 10 bases identical to TRBD2. In germline, CDR1 is LNHDA, CDR2 SQIVND (reference sequence). The CDR3 length is 13 residues. Trimming took 9 bases from V and 9 from J; bases not matched to a gene: 8. Here the CDR3 DNA reads TGTGCCAGGAGAGCGGGAGGGCCGGGTGAGCAGTTCTTC. This sequence encodes CARRAGGPGEQFF.

The chain links TRBV7-9 to TRBJ2-1; weak D call: TRBD2 (6 bases). V gave up 8 bases and J gave up 12 bases, with 14 bases separating them. From germline, CDR1 is SEHNR and CDR2 FQNEAQ (reference sequence). The length of the CDR3 is 11 residues. For the CDR3, the DNA is TGTGCCAGCGAGGGGCTGCGGGGGCAGTTCTTC. Translated, it gives CASEGLRGQFF. The whole variable domain, filled in from reference TRBV7-9 and TRBJ2-1, reads DTGVSQNPRHKITKRGQNVTFRCDPISEHNRLYWYRQTLGQGPEFLTYFQNEAQLEKSRLLSDRFSAERPKGSFSTLEIQRTEQGDSAMYLCASEGLRGQFFGPGTRLTVL.

This chain connects TRBV9 to TRBJ1-6; D remains unclear. V was shortened by 1 base and J by 9 bases, with 8 bases between the two germline ends. This CDR3 comprises 13 residues. Germline CDR1 and CDR2: SGDLS and YYNGEE. CDR3: CASSVSVFSPLHF. The CDR3 region has the DNA TGTGCCAGCAGCGTATCGGTATTTTCACCCCTCCACTTT.

This clone was detected once. The V call is TRBV3-1 (or the pseudogene TRBV3-2), the J call TRBJ1-4; tentative D call: TRBD1 (6 bases). Germline values: CDR1 LGHDT, CDR2 YNNKEL (reference sequence). Trimming left V 4 bases short and J 5 bases short, with 14 bases between. The CDR3 is 15 amino acids. The CDR3 sequence is CASSRDDRRNEKLFF. The DNA for the CDR3 is TGTGCCAGCAGCCGGGACGACAGGAGAAATGAAAAACTGTTTTTT.

This rearrangement joins TRBV7-3 to TRBJ2-2; 9 bases map to TRBD1. V lost 5 bases and J lost 4; bases outside the gene matches: 2. The CDR3 runs 14 residues. Germline V CDR1 and CDR2: SGHTA, FQGTGA. The CDR3 DNA reads as TGTGCCAGCAGCCAACAGGGGGCCACCGGGGAGCTGTTTTTT. It yields the protein CASSQQGATGELFF.

This clone was picked up one time. The chain links TRBV5-1 to TRBJ2-2; TRBD2 is a possible D gene (5 bases). This CDR3 is 13 amino acids long. The germline V and J ends were trimmed by 4 bases and 5 bases, with 9 bases remaining between them. Germline-derived CDR1 and CDR2 are SGHRS and YFSETQ. CDR3 DNA: TGCGCCAGCAGCCCTTCGGGAACCGGGGAGCTGTTTTTT. As protein: CASSPSGTGELFF.

The chain carries TRBV6-8 and TRBJ2-3, with TRBD1 identical over 10 bases. The CDR3 totals 15 residues. V lost 6 bases, J lost 7 bases, and 10 bases stayed unmatched. Germline CDR1 is MNHGY and CDR2 is SAAAGT. The CDR3 reads CASSFWDRGNHTQYF. The CDR3 region has the DNA TGTGCCAGCAGCTTCTGGGACAGGGGTAACCATACGCAGTATTTT.

This rearrangement joins TRBV6-6 to TRBJ2-2, with a tentative D call TRBD1 (6 bases). The CDR3 length is 15 residues. Trimming left V 6 bases short and J 0 bases short, with 11 bases between. CDR1 and CDR2 (germline): MNHNY, SVGAGI (reference sequence). CDR3 sequence reads: CASRRQDSNTGELFF. The CDR3 DNA sequence: TGTGCCAGCAGACGACAGGATTCGAACACCGGGGAGCTGTTTTTT.

In this sample, this clone turned up once. The chain couples TRBV28 to TRBJ1-1; tentatively, D is TRBD1 (6 bases). The CDR3 is 15 residues long. With 5 bases removed from V and 4 bases from J, the gap between germline ends came to 17 bases. Germline loops: CDR1 MDHEN, CDR2 SYDVKM. CDR3 sequence reads: CASSPTGQGSTEAFF. The CDR3 nucleotides read TGTGCCAGCAGTCCAACCGGGCAGGGGTCCACTGAAGCTTTCTTT.